One and the same sample provided the 11 T cell receptor beta chains below, sequenced in a study of monozygotic twins with inflammatory bowel disease. TCRdb reprocessed the 5' RACE reads and keeps a single row for each CDR3 protein, giving no DNA. The repertoire table contains approximately 400,000 distinct CDR3 sequences. The material sequenced was blood. These receptors came from a human donor with ulcerative colitis or Crohn's disease, or a healthy co-twin of an affected twin (not recorded which).

The J gene is TRBJ1-2, the V gene TRBV28. The CDR3 runs to 16 residues. Germline-derived CDR1 and CDR2 are MDHEN and SYDVKM. This chain's CDR3 is CASSQPREIYYYGYTF.

V gene TRBV7-9 combines with J gene TRBJ1-4; lacking DNA, the TRBD1 call made by TCRdb goes unchecked. CDR3 length: 12 amino acids. Per germline, CDR1 SEHNR and CDR2 FQNEAQ (reference sequence). The CDR3 spells CASSSLEGKLFF. Based on the CDR3 plus reference TRBV7-9 and TRBJ1-4, the full variable domain is DTGVSQNPRHKITKRGQNVTFRCDPISEHNRLYWYRQTLGQGPEFLTYFQNEAQLEKSRLLSDRFSAERPKGSFSTLEIQRTEQGDSAMYLCASSSLEGKLFFGSGTQLSVL.

This chain joins TRBV18 and TRBJ2-1. CDR1 KGHSH and CDR2 LQKENI come from the germline V gene. This CDR3 has 13 residues. CDR3 loop: CASSLWVDNEQFF.

This chain joins TRBV20-1 and TRBJ2-7; TCRdb outputs TRBD1, but without DNA this stays unchecked. The CDR3 consists of 15 residues. Germline-derived CDR1 and CDR2 are DFQATT and SNEGSKA (reference sequence). CDR3 sequence reads: CSARDPTGGMYEQYF.

J is TRBJ2-3 and V is TRBV4-2; the TCRdb call, TRBD2, lacks DNA for checking. Germline CDR1 and CDR2: LGHNA and YNFKEQ. This CDR3 contains 16 residues. The CDR3 is CASSQQRGEGTDTQYF.

The chain links TRBV30 to TRBJ1-1; TCRdb reports TRBD1, a call that lacks DNA to check it against. There are 15 residues in the CDR3. CDR1 and CDR2 from the germline V gene are GTSNPN and SVGIG (reference sequence). This CDR3 reads CAWSGPTGGTAEAFF.

This CDR3 reads CSAPQAGPYSNQPQHF. The chain has TRBV20-1 and TRBJ1-5; TCRdb's assignment of TRBD1 cannot be checked, as there is no DNA. Germline V gives CDR1 DFQATT, CDR2 SNEGSKA (reference sequence). This CDR3 is 16 amino acids long.

The V call is TRBV2, the J call TRBJ1-5. The germline gives CDR1 SNHLY, CDR2 FYNNEI. CDR3 length equals 19 residues. CDR3 protein: CASSEALGYGGESNQPQHF.

The V call is TRBV20-1, the J call TRBJ1-1; TCRdb proposes TRBD1, but this gene call is untestable without DNA. The CDR3 is made up of 12 amino acids. Germline CDR1 is DFQATT and CDR2 is SNEGSKA (reference sequence). The CDR3 sequence is CSAGDRDREAFF.

V and J are TRBV7-2 and TRBJ2-1. The CDR3 is made up of 13 amino acids. The germline V gene has CDR1 SGHTA and CDR2 FQGNSA. The CDR3 sequence is CASSLGERTEQFF. Variable domain in full (rest from reference TRBV7-2 and TRBJ2-1): GAGVSQSPSNKVTEKGKDVELRCDPISGHTALYWYRQSLGQGLEFLIYFQGNSAPDKSGLPSDRFSAERTGGSVSTLTIQRTQQEDSAVYLCASSLGERTEQFFGPGTRLTVL.

This chain links TRBV28 with TRBJ2-7; as DNA is missing, the TRBD2 call by TCRdb cannot be tested. CDR1 MDHEN and CDR2 SYDVKM come from the germline V gene. This CDR3 is built from 12 residues. The CDR3 is CASSFGGNEQYF.